These T cell receptor beta chains were read from a single sample in a study of T cells in Graves' hyperthyroidism and ophthalmopathy. TCRdb re-derived calls from the multiplex PCR reads in MiXCR, one entry per CDR3 protein. The sample lists 300,000 to 450,000 distinct CDR3 sequences, approximately 15% occurring once. The sequenced sample was blood. The receptors originated from a woman in her sixties with Graves' hyperthyroidism. CDR3s include the opening cysteine and the closing phenylalanine or tryptophan. Each record gives: J gene, V gene, clone size, D gene, CDR3 protein, CDR3 DNA. The D gene is left open where the match is weak. Not all rows give a size; the values are once, few, many and, for expanded clones, a class.

j_call: TRBJ2-1
v_call: TRBV7-8
clone_size: few
d_call: NA
cdr3_aa: CASSQMGRGFNEQFF
cdr3_nt: TGTGCCAGCAGCCAAATGGGGAGGGGGTTCAATGAGCAGTTCTTC

j_call: TRBJ2-1
v_call: TRBV30
clone_size: many
d_call: TRBD1
cdr3_aa: CAWSVSGTANYNEQFF
cdr3_nt: TGTGCCTGGAGTGTTTCGGGGACAGCTAACTACAATGAGCAGTTCTTC

j_call: TRBJ2-7
v_call: TRBV12-3/TRBV12-4
clone_size: many
d_call: NA
cdr3_aa: CASSQDSVSSYEQYF
cdr3_nt: TGTGCCAGCAGCCAGGATAGCGTAAGCTCCTACGAGCAGTACTTC

j_call: TRBJ1-4
v_call: TRBV12-3/TRBV12-4
clone_size: many
d_call: TRBD1
cdr3_aa: CASSSLTGGREKLFF
cdr3_nt: TGTGCCAGCAGTTCCCTGACAGGGGGAAGGGAAAAACTGTTTTTT

j_call: TRBJ2-1
v_call: TRBV29-1
clone_size: many
d_call: TRBD2
cdr3_aa: CSVEDGTSRFYNEQFF
cdr3_nt: TGCAGCGTTGAAGACGGGACTAGCAGGTTCTACAATGAGCAGTTCTTC

j_call: TRBJ2-6
v_call: TRBV5-5
clone_size: NA
d_call: NA
cdr3_aa: CASSLGAVSYPSGANVLTF
cdr3_nt: TGTGCCAGCAGCTTGGGTGCGGTCAGTTACCCCTCTGGGGCCAACGTCCTGACTTTC

j_call: TRBJ2-1
v_call: TRBV11-1
clone_size: once
d_call: TRBD2
cdr3_aa: CASSLRRTGTSGSRNEQFF
cdr3_nt: TGTGCCAGCAGCTTGAGACGAACCGGGACTAGCGGGAGTAGGAATGAGCAGTTCTTC

j_call: TRBJ2-5
v_call: TRBV10-1
clone_size: many
d_call: TRBD2
cdr3_aa: CASSKTSGAYQETQYF
cdr3_nt: TGCGCCAGCAGCAAGACTAGCGGGGCGTACCAAGAGACCCAGTACTTC

j_call: TRBJ1-4
v_call: TRBV30
clone_size: once
d_call: NA
cdr3_aa: CAWSGEAGVNEKLFF
cdr3_nt: TGTGCCTGGAGTGGCGAGGCGGGGGTTAATGAAAAACTGTTTTTT

j_call: TRBJ1-1
v_call: TRBV12-3/TRBV12-4
clone_size: many
d_call: NA
cdr3_aa: CASSSRDGETEAFF
cdr3_nt: TGTGCCAGCAGTTCCAGGGACGGGGAAACTGAAGCTTTCTTT

j_call: TRBJ2-5
v_call: TRBV5-1
clone_size: NA
d_call: NA
cdr3_aa: CASSRQRDFQETQYF
cdr3_nt: TGCGCCAGCAGCCGTCAAAGGGACTTCCAAGAGACCCAGTACTTC

j_call: TRBJ2-3
v_call: TRBV19
clone_size: many
d_call: TRBD2
cdr3_aa: CASSRSSGSTDTQYF
cdr3_nt: TGTGCCAGTAGCCGATCTAGCGGTAGCACAGATACGCAGTATTTT

j_call: TRBJ2-3
v_call: TRBV5-1
clone_size: NA
d_call: TRBD2
cdr3_aa: CASSEVAGGPGPDTQYF
cdr3_nt: TGCGCCAGCAGCGAAGTAGCGGGAGGGCCGGGGCCAGATACGCAGTATTTT

j_call: TRBJ2-2
v_call: TRBV5-1
clone_size: NA
d_call: NA
cdr3_aa: CASSLELAGELFF
cdr3_nt: TGCGCCAGCAGCTTGGAACTTGCCGGGGAGCTGTTTTTT

j_call: TRBJ2-7
v_call: TRBV18
clone_size: many
d_call: TRBD2
cdr3_aa: CASSPRGAGGSYEQYF
cdr3_nt: TGTGCCAGCTCACCGAGAGGCGCGGGAGGGTCCTACGAGCAGTACTTC

j_call: TRBJ2-7
v_call: TRBV20-1
clone_size: NA
d_call: TRBD2
cdr3_aa: CSAITAGGSSYEQYF
cdr3_nt: TGCAGTGCTATCACGGCGGGGGGGAGCTCCTACGAGCAGTACTTC

j_call: TRBJ2-5
v_call: TRBV10-3
clone_size: many
d_call: TRBD1
cdr3_aa: CAISEGPGQIQETQYF
cdr3_nt: TGTGCCATCAGTGAAGGTCCGGGACAGATACAAGAGACCCAGTACTTC

j_call: TRBJ1-2
v_call: TRBV27
clone_size: many
d_call: NA
cdr3_aa: CASSPPGNRYGYTF
cdr3_nt: TGTGCCAGCAGTCCGCCGGGTAACCGCTATGGCTACACCTTC

j_call: TRBJ1-4
v_call: TRBV9
clone_size: many
d_call: TRBD1
cdr3_aa: CASSVGPGQGNEKLFF
cdr3_nt: TGTGCCAGCAGCGTAGGTCCGGGACAGGGTAATGAAAAACTGTTTTTT

j_call: TRBJ2-3
v_call: TRBV7-8
clone_size: many
d_call: NA
cdr3_aa: CASSLARTRTDTQYF
cdr3_nt: TGTGCCAGCAGCTTAGCCCGGACTCGCACAGATACGCAGTATTTT

j_call: TRBJ2-7
v_call: TRBV7-8
clone_size: many
d_call: NA
cdr3_aa: CASSRMGGLSSYEQYF
cdr3_nt: TGTGCCAGCAGCCGTATGGGGGGGCTGAGCTCCTACGAGCAGTACTTC

j_call: TRBJ2-3
v_call: TRBV20-1
clone_size: many
d_call: TRBD2
cdr3_aa: CSASRLAGGDTQYF
cdr3_nt: TGCAGTGCTAGCAGACTAGCGGGAGGAGATACGCAGTATTTT

j_call: TRBJ2-1
v_call: TRBV2
clone_size: many
d_call: NA
cdr3_aa: CASSGAAGGHNEQFF
cdr3_nt: TGTGCCAGCAGTGGGGCGGCCGGTGGGCACAATGAGCAGTTCTTC

j_call: TRBJ1-2
v_call: TRBV10-3
clone_size: few
d_call: NA
cdr3_aa: CAISESSGRNTF
cdr3_nt: TGTGCCATCAGTGAGTCGTCCGGCCGTAACACCTTC

j_call: TRBJ2-7
v_call: TRBV19
clone_size: NA
d_call: NA
cdr3_aa: CASSIGGALFSYEQYF
cdr3_nt: TGTGCCAGTAGTATAGGAGGGGCCTTATTCTCCTACGAGCAGTACTTC

j_call: TRBJ2-7
v_call: TRBV11-2
clone_size: many
d_call: NA
cdr3_aa: CASSLGPDYTYEQYF
cdr3_nt: TGTGCCAGCAGCTTAGGCCCTGACTACACCTACGAGCAGTACTTC

j_call: TRBJ2-3
v_call: TRBV4-1
clone_size: few
d_call: TRBD2
cdr3_aa: CASSQEASGRATDTQYF
cdr3_nt: TGCGCCAGCAGCCAAGAGGCTAGCGGGAGGGCGACAGATACGCAGTATTTT

j_call: TRBJ2-5
v_call: TRBV12-3/TRBV12-4
clone_size: NA
d_call: NA
cdr3_aa: CASSLGGGIQETQYF
cdr3_nt: TGTGCCAGCAGTTTGGGTGGGGGAATCCAAGAGACCCAGTACTTC

j_call: TRBJ2-5
v_call: TRBV2
clone_size: many
d_call: NA
cdr3_aa: CASMTGYQETQYF
cdr3_nt: TGTGCCAGCATGACGGGATACCAAGAGACCCAGTACTTC

j_call: TRBJ2-7
v_call: TRBV28
clone_size: many
d_call: TRBD1
cdr3_aa: CASSSPRDSRGYEQYF
cdr3_nt: TGTGCCAGCAGTTCTCCCCGGGACAGTAGGGGGTACGAGCAGTACTTC

j_call: TRBJ2-2
v_call: TRBV29-1
clone_size: NA
d_call: NA
cdr3_aa: CSVVETGELFF
cdr3_nt: TGCAGCGTTGTTGAAACCGGGGAGCTGTTTTTT